This passage covers 18 T cell receptor beta chains from one sample sequenced in a study of CD8 T cells in ankylosing spondylitis. From the 5' RACE reads, TCRdb called clonotypes with MiXCR, one entry per CDR3 protein. The table shows about 250,000 distinct CDR3 sequences, with under 35% occurring only once. The sequenced sample consisted of blood, either unsorted or a sorted T cell fraction (not recorded which). These receptors all come from a male donor with ankylosing spondylitis or in good health (not recorded which).

This clonotype was counted a few times. This rearrangement joins TRBV20-1 to TRBJ2-2; perhaps TRBD2 as D (6 bases). The CDR3 is 17 residues long. Between the trimmed V and J ends, which lost 0 bases and 2 bases, there was a span of 16 bases. CDR1 is DFQATT and CDR2 is SNEGSKA in the germline V gene (reference sequence). CDR3 amino acids: CSARDWAGTRNTGELFF. The DNA for the CDR3 is TGCAGTGCTAGAGATTGGGCGGGAACCAGAAACACCGGGGAGCTGTTTTTT.

The V call is TRBV27, the J call TRBJ2-7, with 9 positions matching TRBD1. The CDR3 runs 16 residues. Germline-derived CDR1 and CDR2 are MNHEY and SMNVEV (reference sequence). J gave up 5 bases and V 5 bases, and 13 bases lay outside the gene matches. In DNA form, the CDR3 reads TGTGCCAGCAGTCTAACCCTCGGGGACAGGGCGCACGAGCAGTACTTC. Translated, it gives CASSLTLGDRAHEQYF.

This clonotype occurred a few times. V gene TRBV5-5 combines with J gene TRBJ1-6, with D hard to call. This CDR3 has 13 residues. Per germline, CDR1 SGHKS and CDR2 YYEKEE (reference sequence). V lost 4 bases and J 7 bases, leaving 9 bases between the germline ends. CDR3 DNA sequence: TGTGCCAGCAGCAGCCTTAGGAATTCACCCCTCCACTTT. Protein sequence: CASSSLRNSPLHF.

This chain joins TRBV5-1 and TRBJ2-1, with D tentatively TRBD1 (6 bases). Germline V gene sequence: CDR1 SGHRS, CDR2 YFSETQ. The CDR3 consists of 14 residues. Trimming stripped 4 bases from V and 5 bases from J, with 13 bases between. In DNA, the CDR3 is TGCGCCAGCAGCACGACGGGACAAGACAATGAGCAGTTCTTC. Translating gives CASSTTGQDNEQFF.

The count of this clonotype is one. The chain uses TRBV5-5 and TRBJ2-3; TRBD1 agrees at 8 bases. The CDR3 runs to 17 residues. The trim removed 2 bases at V and 6 bases at J, leaving 14 bases unmatched. Per the germline V gene, CDR1 is SGHKS and CDR2 is YYEKEE (reference sequence). The CDR3: CASSFGRTGPQGDTQYF. CDR3 coding DNA: TGTGCCAGCAGCTTCGGCCGGACAGGGCCCCAAGGGGATACGCAGTATTTT.

This sequence joins TRBV5-6 and TRBJ2-3; TRBD1 or TRBD2 may be the D gene (5 bases each). With 6 bases removed from V and 6 bases from J, the gap between germline ends came to 14 bases. Per the germline V gene, CDR1 is SGHDT and CDR2 is YYEEEE. The CDR3 has 13 residues. The CDR3 sequence is CASNTVGVDTQYF. The CDR3 DNA follows: TGTGCCAGCAACACAGTGGGGGTTGATACGCAGTATTTT. The variable domain in full, completed from reference TRBV5-6 and TRBJ2-3, reads DAGVTQSPTHLIKTRGQQVTLRCSPKSGHDTVSWYQQALGQGPQFIFQYYEEEERQRGNFPDRFSGHQFPNYSSELNVNALLLGDSALYLCASNTVGVDTQYFGPGTRLTVL.

This chain connects TRBV7-2 to TRBJ2-1; 10 bases match TRBD2. Germline V gene data show CDR1 as SGHTA and CDR2 as FQGNSA. The V gene end was trimmed by 3 bases and the J gene end by 5 bases; junction bases not matched to a gene: 7. The CDR3 runs 16 residues. DNA for the CDR3: TGTGCCAGCAGCTTGTCAGCGGGGGGGCCCCACAATGAGCAGTTCTTC. Translating it yields CASSLSAGGPHNEQFF.

This clonotype was detected a few times. The J gene is TRBJ1-6, the V gene TRBV18, with 7 positions matching TRBD1. In germline, CDR1 is KGHSH, CDR2 LQKENI. The length of the CDR3 is 14 residues. The V and J ends lost 3 bases and 7 bases, in that order; junction bases with no gene match: 3. The CDR3 spells CASSPAGGNSPLHF. In DNA form, the CDR3 reads TGTGCCAGCTCACCGGCAGGGGGAAATTCACCCCTCCACTTT.

The chain is built from TRBV12-3 or TRBV12-4 and TRBJ2-5, with 9 positions matching TRBD1. V lost 4 bases and J lost 3; bases outside the gene matches: 6. This CDR3 is built from 15 residues. CDR3 in amino acids: CASSYRTGAEETQYF. CDR3 in DNA: TGTGCCAGCAGTTACCGGACAGGGGCCGAAGAGACCCAGTACTTC.

This chain's CDR3 is CSARDRGNVYTQYF. As DNA, the CDR3 is TGCAGTGCTAGAGATCGGGGGAATGTATATACGCAGTATTTT. The V and J genes are TRBV20-1 and TRBJ2-3, with D possibly TRBD2 on 6 matching bases. Per germline, CDR1 DFQATT and CDR2 SNEGSKA (reference sequence). The V gene lost 0 bases and the J gene lost 7 bases, with 14 bases spanning the gap. CDR3 size: 14 residues.

This chain joins TRBV15 and TRBJ1-2; no definite D call. The V end lost 0 bases, the J end lost 2 bases, and 4 bases lay between the germline ends. The CDR3 loop spans 13 amino acids. Germline CDR1 reads LNHNV; CDR2 reads YYDKDF (reference sequence). CDR3 region: CATSRDRNYGYTF. The CDR3 nucleotides are TGTGCCACCAGCAGAGACAGAAACTATGGCTACACCTTC.

The rearrangement joins TRBV6-1 to TRBJ2-7, with a possible D match to TRBD1 (6 bases). The ends were cut back, 6 bases at V and 3 bases at J, with 21 bases in the middle. The V gene's germline CDR1 is MNHNS and CDR2 SASEGT. The CDR3 extends over 16 amino acids. The CDR3 nucleotides are TGTGCCAGCAGACCTTACCGACAGGACCAAGACTACGAGCAGTACTTC. It translates to CASRPYRQDQDYEQYF.

This clonotype was seen a handful of times. The J gene is TRBJ2-7, the V gene TRBV4-1, with D perhaps given as TRBD1 or TRBD2 (5 bases each). CDR1 is MGHRA, CDR2 YSYEKL, per germline. The CDR3 is 15 amino acids. Trimming pared 6 bases from V and 2 bases from J, leaving 17 bases between. This chain's CDR3 is CASSPAGTTAYEQYF. CDR3 nucleotides: TGCGCCAGCAGTCCTGCCGGGACGACTGCCTACGAGCAGTACTTC.

The chain joins TRBV12-3 or TRBV12-4 to TRBJ2-2; a possible D gene is TRBD1 (5 bases). The CDR3 extends over 15 amino acids. Trimming stripped 6 bases from V and 1 base from J, with 12 bases between. This CDR3 is CASSQGDMNTGELFF. CDR3 DNA: TGTGCCAGCAGCCAAGGGGATATGAACACCGGGGAGCTGTTTTTT.

The J gene is TRBJ2-2, the V gene TRBV29-1; D ambiguous. CDR3 length: 13 residues. Looked up from germline, CDR1 is SQVTM and CDR2 is ANQGSEA. The V and J ends lost 4 bases and 6 bases respectively, with 12 bases between them. The CDR3 DNA sequence: TGCAGCGTTGGTTTGGAACTTTCCGGGGAGCTGTTTTTT. Translated: CSVGLELSGELFF.

Comments on this clonotype: The germline gene is not matched at one end of the junction; a read error may be the cause. V is TRBV3-1 and J is TRBJ1-2; D may be TRBD1 (5 bases). CDR1 is LGHDT, CDR2 YNNKEL, per germline (reference sequence). The CDR3 is 13 amino acids. The CDR3 DNA reads TGTGCCAGCAGCCAAGCGGGACTGGACCCGGAGGCCTTC. This encodes CASSQAGLDPEAF.

Turning to this clonotype: Since a much larger clone is just one base distant, this may be a read error. V and J are TRBV20-1 and TRBJ2-1; no clear D. The germline V gene has CDR1 DFQATT and CDR2 SNEGSKA (reference sequence). This CDR3 spans 13 amino acids. DNA of the CDR3: TGCACTGCTAGAGCCCCATACTACAATGAGCAGTTCTTC. This encodes CTARAPYYNEQFF.

This chain uses TRBV12-3 or TRBV12-4 with TRBJ2-1, with 8 bases aligning to TRBD2. Trimming took 2 bases from V and 5 from J; bases not matched to a gene: 2. This CDR3 region has 14 residues. CDR3 in amino acids: CASSLRGGNNEQFF. CDR3 in DNA: TGTGCCAGCAGTTTACGGGGGGGTAACAATGAGCAGTTCTTC.